This TCR beta chain was documented in a study of CD8+CD57+ T cells in acquired aplastic anemia (dated by TCRdb to 2017 to 2018). Background for the entire study: Extracted DNA from sorted CD4+ and CD8+ cells averaged approximately 3 ug, ranging from about 0.19 to 30 ug. Mean read counts for healthy donor samples were about 10 million for CD4+ cells and about 12 million for CD8+ cells.

This clonotype has at least ten counts. The specificity of this receptor is unknown. The sample holds no much larger clone one base away, and base qualities are not on file. Broader findings and caveats from the paper: Twenty-nine CD8+ CDR3 sequences were shared between patients and controls but appeared highly expressed in patients and within their immunodominant clones. CD8+ Simpson's diversity did not differ significantly between patients and healthy controls (P=0.060).

Genomic DNA was used as template for profiling of TCR beta VDJ combinations and CDR3 sequences. An Illumina HiSeq 2000 was the platform used for TCR repertoire sequencing. On the study's bioinformatics: TRBV/TRBJ rearrangement plots, CDR3 size and DJ length profiles, and Simpson's diversity index were used to assess repertoires. The most abundant DNA sequence in the deep sequencing data was taken as the immunodominant clone. CDR3 amino acid sequences were screened for sharing across subjects and were compared with published repertoires and the VDJdb database. The public reads were quality trimmed at Q25 with fastp and then assembled into clones with MiXCR by TCRdb, keeping productive beta chains. CDR3 protein duplicates are merged, each entry listing the most common genes and DNA. Here the V and J calls rest on TCRdb's processing, not on the authors' analysis. Counted in this sample were under 250,000 distinct CDR3 sequences; 30% to 40% of them appeared once. The ten largest clones add up to around 1.1% of the sample.

In the study, sorted CD4+ and CD8+ blood T cells from patients with severe aplastic anemia and from healthy subjects underwent deep sequencing of TCR repertoires. Ficoll-Paque density gradient centrifugation was used to isolate peripheral blood mononuclear cells. Before DNA extraction, CD4+ and CD8+ T cells were sorted with FACS or magnetic beads. Source material: sorted CD4+, CD8+, or CD8+CD57+ T cells (not recorded which) from PBMCs. The TCR sequence derives from a human donor in good health, serving as a control.

The encoded CDR3 is CASKLAEYNEQFF. The nucleotides read TGTGCCAGCAAACTAGCGGAGTACAATGAGCAGTTCTTC. This chain joins TRBV2 to TRBJ2-1; TRBD2 fits 8 bases in the junction. Based on the germline V gene, the CDR1 and CDR2 sequences are SNHLY and FYNNEI. Counted from cysteine to phenylalanine, this CDR3 has 13 amino acids. CDR3 DNA is the only sequence kept; it has 39 bases, read in frame from the first base. At the junction V is shortened by 7 bases and J by 4 bases; bases outside the gene matches: 3.